The 23 T cell receptor beta chains below come from one sample, sequenced in a study of long-term antiretroviral therapy in people with HIV. Samples were assayed with immunoSEQ v3.0 at survey level. Sequencing was performed with immunoSEQ multiplex PCR; in TCRdb, only in-frame clones are kept and a portion is missing. The sample comprises over 7,500 clones, approximately 80% of which are singletons, and 15% to 20% rests with the top ten. Here the sequenced sample was unsorted PBMCs, taken 0.1 years after starting antiretroviral therapy. Source of these receptors: a middle-aged man with HIV.

This clone was observed a handful of times. The chain is built from TRBV5-5 and TRBJ2-7; no firm D call. V was shortened by 0 bases and J by 0 bases, with 7 bases between the two germline ends. Germline V lookup: CDR1 SGHKS, CDR2 YYEKEE (reference sequence). The CDR3 has 14 amino acids. This CDR3 reads CASSLEGYSYEQYF. The DNA of the CDR3 is TGTGCCAGCAGCTTGGAAGGCTACTCCTACGAGCAGTACTTC.

The chain employs TRBV21-1 and TRBJ2-2; the table names TRBD1, a call not compared with the DNA. TRBV21-1 is termed a pseudogene. The CDR3 contains 18 residues. This CDR3 is CASSPPGEGQGDTGELFF. The DNA for the CDR3 is TGTGCCAGCAGTCCCCCAGGGGAGGGACAGGGGGACACCGGGGAGCTGTTTTTT.

This chain joins TRBV5-1 and TRBJ2-3; 12 bases map to TRBD2. Germline V lookup: CDR1 SGHRS, CDR2 YFSETQ. V lost 4 bases to trimming and J lost 0 bases; unmatched junction nucleotides: 9. The CDR3 length is 18 residues. The CDR3 spells CASSETSGGAASTDTQYF. CDR3 nucleotide sequence: TGCGCCAGCAGCGAGACTAGCGGGGGAGCGGCTAGCACAGATACGCAGTATTTT.

The V call is TRBV30, the J call TRBJ1-5; tentatively, D is TRBD1 (6 bases). Germline V lookup: CDR1 GTSNPN, CDR2 SVGIG (reference sequence). V lost 3 bases and J 4 bases, leaving 19 bases between the germline ends. The CDR3 runs 16 residues. DNA for the CDR3: TGTGCCTGGAGGCGGCGGGGGGGGGCTCGAAATCAGCCCCAGCATTTT. It encodes CAWRRRGGARNQPQHF.

In this sample, this clone turned up a few times. V gene TRBV4-3 combines with J gene TRBJ1-1; TRBD1 aligns across 7 bases. CDR1 and CDR2 from the germline V gene are LGHNA and YSLEER. The trim removed 0 bases at V and 0 bases at J, leaving 4 bases unmatched. This CDR3 region has 16 residues. Here the CDR3 DNA reads TGCGCCAGCAGCCAAGATGCACAGGGGATGAACACTGAAGCTTTCTTT. Amino acid sequence: CASSQDAQGMNTEAFF.

The V gene is TRBV10-3, the J gene TRBJ1-3; perhaps TRBD1 as D (5 bases). Trimming removed 8 bases from V and 1 base from J, with 15 bases in between. This CDR3 contains 15 residues. CDR1 ENHRY and CDR2 SYGVKD come from the germline V gene. CDR3 nucleotide sequence: TGTGCCATCTCCTCCGAGGCAGGGTCTGGAAACACCATATATTTT. Translated, it gives CAISSEAGSGNTIYF.

The table lists this clone with a few counts. The rearrangement links TRBV2 to TRBJ1-4, with 7 bases aligning to TRBD1. Germline values: CDR1 SNHLY, CDR2 FYNNEI. The V gene end was trimmed by 5 bases and the J gene end by 9 bases; junction bases not matched to a gene: 9. The CDR3 is made up of 14 amino acids. The CDR3 DNA reads TGTGCCAGCAGTAGACAGGGTGAAGTGAAAAAACTGTTTTTT. This sequence encodes CASSRQGEVKKLFF.

Regarding this clone: The junction and the germline gene differ at one end; a read error may be behind it. This chain uses TRBV11-2 with TRBJ2-4, with D possibly TRBD1 on 6 matching bases. Germline V gene data show CDR1 as SGHAT and CDR2 as FQNNGV. The CDR3 sequence is 15 residues long. Here the CDR3 reads CASRLDAGVANIQYF. DNA for the CDR3: TGTGCCAGCAGATTAGACGCAGGGGTCGCAAACATTCAGTACTTC.

The chain joins TRBV4-2 to TRBJ1-1; no clear D gene. Trimming removed 0 bases at V and 6 bases at J, with 14 bases between. The V gene's germline CDR1 is LGHNA and CDR2 YNFKEQ. The CDR3 is 15 residues long. CDR3 amino acids: CASSQDSRGRSEAFF. The CDR3 DNA is TGTGCCAGCAGCCAAGATTCCCGCGGACGTTCTGAAGCTTTCTTT.

The chain joins TRBV30 to TRBJ2-1, with D perhaps matching TRBD2 (7 bases). The V gene's germline CDR1 is GTSNPN and CDR2 SVGIG (reference sequence). The CDR3 contains 15 residues. The V end lost 5 bases, the J end lost 0 bases, and 14 bases lay between the germline ends. The CDR3 nucleotides are TGTGCCTGGGGGGGCTCTAGCGGCTCCTACAATGAGCAGTTCTTC. Protein: CAWGGSSGSYNEQFF.

V is TRBV6-1 and J is TRBJ1-1; D perhaps matches TRBD1 (6 bases). V was shortened by 4 bases and J by 1 base, with 13 bases between the two germline ends. In germline, CDR1 is MNHNS, CDR2 SASEGT. The CDR3 is 15 residues long. The CDR3 sequence: CASSGVRGANTEAFF. In DNA, the CDR3 is TGTGCCAGCAGTGGGGTGAGGGGGGCGAACACTGAAGCTTTCTTT.

The chain links TRBV6-5 to TRBJ1-2; 7 bases are a match to TRBD1. Trimming removed 4 bases from V and 3 bases from J; junction bases left unmatched: 11. The germline V gene has CDR1 MNHEY and CDR2 SVGAGI. There are 16 residues in the CDR3. DNA for the CDR3: TGTGCCAGCAGTTCAAATACAGGGGTGGAGGACTATGGCTACACCTTC. Translated: CASSSNTGVEDYGYTF.

The chain combines TRBV19 with TRBJ1-1; 8 bases are a match to TRBD1. Germline V lookup: CDR1 LNHDA, CDR2 SQIVND (reference sequence). The CDR3 is 13 amino acids. Trimming cost V 1 base and J 6 bases; bases outside gene matches: 1. The CDR3 sequence is CASSIVQGAEAFF. CDR3 in DNA: TGTGCCAGTAGTATAGTACAGGGGGCTGAAGCTTTCTTT. The variable domain in full, completed from reference TRBV19 and TRBJ1-1, reads DGGITQSPKYLFRKEGQNVTLSCEQNLNHDAMYWYRQDPGQGLRLIYYSQIVNDFQKGDIAEGYSVSREKKESFPLTVTSAQKNPTAFYLCASSIVQGAEAFFGQGTRLTVV.

The chain couples TRBV4-1 to TRBJ1-4; perhaps TRBD1 as D (6 bases). In germline, CDR1 is MGHRA, CDR2 YSYEKL. Trimming shortened V by 2 bases and J by 8 bases, and 21 bases separated the two germline ends. The CDR3 is 17 amino acids. CDR3 coding DNA: TGCGCCAGCAGCCAACAACAGGGATCCCCCAAAAGCGAAAAACTGTTTTTT. Translated, it gives CASSQQQGSPKSEKLFF.

This clone occurred once. The chain uses TRBV7-8 and TRBJ2-5; 9 nucleotides match TRBD1. CDR3 length: 16 residues. V shed 7 bases and J 0 bases; nucleotides not matched to a gene: 9. CDR1 and CDR2 from the germline V gene are SGHVS and FQNEAQ. The CDR3 loop is CASITGQGLYQETQYF. CDR3 sequence (DNA): TGTGCCAGCATCACGGGACAGGGCTTATACCAAGAGACCCAGTACTTC.

The CDR3 DNA reads as TGCGCCAGCAGCTTGGGGGGTTACGAGCAGTACTTC. Translating it yields CASSLGGYEQYF. J is TRBJ2-7 and V is TRBV5-1; D remains ambiguous. Germline V gene lookup returns CDR1 SGHRS and CDR2 YFSETQ. The CDR3 is 12 amino acids. V lost 0 bases and J 4 bases, leaving 5 bases between the germline ends.

DNA for the CDR3: TGTGCCAGCAGCTACCAGAGTGAGGGCGAGACCCAGTACTTC. As protein: CASSYQSEGETQYF. The chain carries TRBV6-6 and TRBJ2-5; weak D call: TRBD2 (5 bases). The CDR3 totals 14 residues. V shed 6 bases and J shed 5 bases, with 16 bases lying between them. Germline V CDR1 and CDR2: MNHNY, SVGAGI (reference sequence).

This chain connects TRBV19 to TRBJ1-1; perhaps TRBD1 as D (5 bases). The CDR3 is made up of 14 amino acids. V was shortened by 3 bases and J by 1 base, with 9 bases between the two germline ends. The germline gives CDR1 LNHDA, CDR2 SQIVND (reference sequence). The CDR3 DNA reads as TGTGCCAGTAGTATTTCGACAGAGAACACTGAAGCTTTCTTT. It codes for CASSISTENTEAFF.

The J gene is TRBJ2-1, the V gene TRBV19, with TRBD2 identical over 8 bases. J gave up 8 bases and V 5 bases, and 8 bases lay outside the gene matches. The CDR3 runs 14 residues. Germline CDR1 reads LNHDA; CDR2 reads SQIVND (reference sequence). The CDR3 here is CASSVSGGPDEQFF. The CDR3 DNA follows: TGTGCCAGTAGTGTGTCGGGGGGGCCCGATGAGCAGTTCTTC.

The chain carries TRBV6-5 and TRBJ1-1; D is perhaps TRBD1 (6 bases). V was trimmed by 2 bases and J by 1 base, leaving 8 bases between them. Per germline, CDR1 MNHEY and CDR2 SVGAGI. CDR3 length: 14 amino acids. CDR3 sequence: CASSYPGENTEAFF. The CDR3 nucleotides read TGTGCCAGCAGTTACCCAGGGGAGAACACTGAAGCTTTCTTT.

This clone has a handful of counts. The chain is built from TRBV7-9 and TRBJ2-2, with no clear D. The length of the CDR3 is 12 residues. The V gene lost 5 bases and the J gene lost 13 bases, with 14 bases spanning the gap. The germline gives CDR1 SEHNR, CDR2 FQNEAQ (reference sequence). The CDR3 region is CASSPSRDWLFF. DNA of the CDR3: TGTGCCAGCAGCCCCTCAAGGGATTGGCTGTTTTTT.

V is TRBV5-4 and J is TRBJ2-7, with D possibly matching TRBD1 (5 bases). The CDR3 is 12 amino acids. Germline V gives CDR1 SGHNT, CDR2 YYREEE (reference sequence). Trimming cost V 3 bases and J 4 bases, with 8 bases left between them. CDR3 DNA sequence: TGTGCCAGCAGCTCTAGGGGTTACGAGCAGTACTTC. This codes for CASSSRGYEQYF.

The chain links TRBV21-1 to TRBJ2-6; the table's D call, TRBD2, was not checked against the DNA. TRBV21-1 constitutes a pseudogene. The CDR3 runs 17 residues. CDR3 region: CASSPGGGVSGANVLTF. In DNA, the CDR3 is TGTGCCAGCAGCCCGGGCGGGGGCGTCTCTGGGGCCAACGTCCTGACTTTC.